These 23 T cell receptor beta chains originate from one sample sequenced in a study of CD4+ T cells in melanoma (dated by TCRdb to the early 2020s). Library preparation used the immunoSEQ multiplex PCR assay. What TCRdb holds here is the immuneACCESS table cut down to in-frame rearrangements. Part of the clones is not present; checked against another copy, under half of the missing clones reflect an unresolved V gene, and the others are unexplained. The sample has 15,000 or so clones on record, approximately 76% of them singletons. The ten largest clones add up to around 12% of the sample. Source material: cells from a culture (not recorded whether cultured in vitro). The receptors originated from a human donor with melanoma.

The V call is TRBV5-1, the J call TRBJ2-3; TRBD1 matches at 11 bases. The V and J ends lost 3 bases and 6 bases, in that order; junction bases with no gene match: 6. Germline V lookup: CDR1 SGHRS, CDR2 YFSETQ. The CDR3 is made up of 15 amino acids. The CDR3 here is CASSSSGTGGDTQYF. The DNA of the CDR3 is TGCGCCAGCAGCTCCTCCGGGACAGGGGGGGATACGCAGTATTTT. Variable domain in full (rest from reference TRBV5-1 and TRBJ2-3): KAGVTQTPRYLIKTRGQQVTLSCSPISGHRSVSWYQQTPGQGLQFLFEYFSETQRNKGNFPGRFSGRQFSNSRSEMNVSTLELGDSALYLCASSSSGTGGDTQYFGPGTRLTVL.

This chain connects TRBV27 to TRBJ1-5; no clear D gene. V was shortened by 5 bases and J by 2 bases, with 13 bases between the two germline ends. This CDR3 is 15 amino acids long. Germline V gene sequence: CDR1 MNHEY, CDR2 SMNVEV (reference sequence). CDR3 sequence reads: CASSPGVTGNQPQHF. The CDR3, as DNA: TGTGCCAGCAGTCCAGGAGTTACGGGCAATCAGCCCCAGCATTTT.

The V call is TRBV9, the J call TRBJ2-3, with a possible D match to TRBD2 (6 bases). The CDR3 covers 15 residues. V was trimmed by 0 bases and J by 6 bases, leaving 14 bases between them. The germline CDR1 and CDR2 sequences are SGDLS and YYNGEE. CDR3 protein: CASSVGRGGGDTQYF. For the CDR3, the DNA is TGTGCCAGCAGCGTAGGGCGGGGCGGAGGGGATACGCAGTATTTT. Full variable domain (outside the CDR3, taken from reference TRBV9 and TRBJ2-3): DSGVTQTPKHLITATGQRVTLRCSPRSGDLSVYWYQQSLDQGLQFLIQYYNGEERAKGNILERFSAQQFPDLHSELNLSSLELGDSALYFCASSVGRGGGDTQYFGPGTRLTVL.

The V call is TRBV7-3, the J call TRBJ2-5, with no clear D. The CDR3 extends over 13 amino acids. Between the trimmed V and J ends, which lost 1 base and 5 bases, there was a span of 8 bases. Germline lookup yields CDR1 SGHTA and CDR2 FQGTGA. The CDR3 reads CASSLIGSETQYF. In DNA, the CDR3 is TGTGCCAGCAGCTTAATCGGGTCGGAGACCCAGTACTTC.

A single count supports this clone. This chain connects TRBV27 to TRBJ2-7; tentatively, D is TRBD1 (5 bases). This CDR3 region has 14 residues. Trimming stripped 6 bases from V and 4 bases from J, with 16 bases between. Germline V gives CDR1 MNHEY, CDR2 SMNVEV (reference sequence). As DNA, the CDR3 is TGTGCCAGCAGGATGAGCCGGGCAGGGTACGAGCAGTACTTC. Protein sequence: CASRMSRAGYEQYF.

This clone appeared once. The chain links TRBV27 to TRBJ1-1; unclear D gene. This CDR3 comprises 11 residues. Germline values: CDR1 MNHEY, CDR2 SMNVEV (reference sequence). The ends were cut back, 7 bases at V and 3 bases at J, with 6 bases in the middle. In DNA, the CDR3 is TGTGCCAGCAAAGGGTACACTGAAGCTTTCTTT. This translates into CASKGYTEAFF.

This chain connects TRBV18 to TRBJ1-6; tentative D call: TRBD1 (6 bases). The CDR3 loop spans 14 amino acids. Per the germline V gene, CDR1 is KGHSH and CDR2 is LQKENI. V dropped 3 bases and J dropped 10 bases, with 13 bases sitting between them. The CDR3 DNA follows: TGTGCCAGCTCACCTGAGAGGGGGAGATCACCCCTCCACTTT. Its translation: CASSPERGRSPLHF.

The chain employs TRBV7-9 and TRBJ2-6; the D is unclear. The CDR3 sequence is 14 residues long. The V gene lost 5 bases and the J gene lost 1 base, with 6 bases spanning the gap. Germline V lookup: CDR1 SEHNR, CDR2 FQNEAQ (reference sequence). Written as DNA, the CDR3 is TGTGCCAGCAGCCCTCTATCTGGGGCCAACGTCCTGACTTTC. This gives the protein CASSPLSGANVLTF.

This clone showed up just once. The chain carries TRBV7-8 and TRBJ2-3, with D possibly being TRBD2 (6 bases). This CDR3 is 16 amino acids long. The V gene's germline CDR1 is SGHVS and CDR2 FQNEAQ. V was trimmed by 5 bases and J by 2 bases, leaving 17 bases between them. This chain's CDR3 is CASSPPPGGITDTQYF. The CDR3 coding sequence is TGTGCCAGCAGCCCCCCTCCCGGGGGTATCACAGATACGCAGTATTTT.

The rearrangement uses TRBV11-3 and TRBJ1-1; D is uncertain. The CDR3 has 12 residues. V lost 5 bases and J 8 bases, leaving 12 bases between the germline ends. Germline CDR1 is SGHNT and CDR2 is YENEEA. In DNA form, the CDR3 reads TGTGCCAGCAGCCGGCCAGGAGGCGAAGCTTTCTTT. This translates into CASSRPGGEAFF.

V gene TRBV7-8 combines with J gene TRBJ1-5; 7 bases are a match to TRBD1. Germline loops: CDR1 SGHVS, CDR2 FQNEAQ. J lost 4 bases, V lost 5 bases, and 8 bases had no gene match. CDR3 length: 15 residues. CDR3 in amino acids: CASSQGQASNQPQHF. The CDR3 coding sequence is TGTGCCAGCAGCCAAGGACAGGCGTCGAATCAGCCCCAGCATTTT.

The CDR3 is CATSRDRYYGYTF. The DNA for the CDR3 is TGTGCCACCAGCAGGGACCGGTACTATGGCTACACCTTC. The J gene is TRBJ1-2, the V gene TRBV15; D ambiguous. There are 13 residues in the CDR3. The V and J ends lost 3 bases and 3 bases respectively, with 8 bases between them. In germline, CDR1 is LNHNV, CDR2 YYDKDF (reference sequence).

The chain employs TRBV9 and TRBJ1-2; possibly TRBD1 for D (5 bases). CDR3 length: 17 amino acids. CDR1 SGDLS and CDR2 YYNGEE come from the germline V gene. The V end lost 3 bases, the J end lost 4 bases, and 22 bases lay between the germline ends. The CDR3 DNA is TGTGCCAGCAGCGGCACCGGCCGTCAGGCGGGGGGCTATGGCTACACCTTC. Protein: CASSGTGRQAGGYGYTF.

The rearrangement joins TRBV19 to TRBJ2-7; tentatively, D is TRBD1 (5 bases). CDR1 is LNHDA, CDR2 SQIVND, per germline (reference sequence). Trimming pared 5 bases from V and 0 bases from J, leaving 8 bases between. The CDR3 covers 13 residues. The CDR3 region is CASSLRGSYEQYF. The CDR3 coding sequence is TGTGCCAGTAGTTTAAGGGGCTCCTACGAGCAGTACTTC.

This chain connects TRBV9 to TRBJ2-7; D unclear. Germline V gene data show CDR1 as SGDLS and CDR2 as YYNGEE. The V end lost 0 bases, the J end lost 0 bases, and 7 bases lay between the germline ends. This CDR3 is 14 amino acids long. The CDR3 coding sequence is TGTGCCAGCAGCGTAGCCGTCAGCTCCTACGAGCAGTACTTC. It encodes CASSVAVSSYEQYF.

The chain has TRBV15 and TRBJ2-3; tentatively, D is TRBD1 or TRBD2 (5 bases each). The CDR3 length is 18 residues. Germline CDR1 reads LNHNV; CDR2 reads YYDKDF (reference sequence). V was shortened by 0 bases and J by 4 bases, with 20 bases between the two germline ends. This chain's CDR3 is CATSRDLGVGRGADTQYF. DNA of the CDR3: TGTGCCACCAGCAGAGATCTTGGGGTGGGCCGGGGCGCAGATACGCAGTATTTT.

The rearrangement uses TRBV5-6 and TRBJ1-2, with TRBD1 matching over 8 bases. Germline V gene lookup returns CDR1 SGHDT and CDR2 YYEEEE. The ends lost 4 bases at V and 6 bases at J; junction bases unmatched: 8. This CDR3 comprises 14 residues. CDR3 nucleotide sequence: TGTGCCAGCAGCCTCAACAGGGGGGTAGATGGCTACACCTTC. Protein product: CASSLNRGVDGYTF.

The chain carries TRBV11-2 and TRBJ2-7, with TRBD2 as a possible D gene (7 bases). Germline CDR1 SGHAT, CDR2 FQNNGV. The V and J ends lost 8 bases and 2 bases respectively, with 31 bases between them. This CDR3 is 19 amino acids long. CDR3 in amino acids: CASSRPGGGGLHLAYEQYF. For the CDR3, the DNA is TGTGCCAGCTCACGCCCGGGTGGGGGGGGCCTACACCTAGCCTACGAGCAGTACTTC.

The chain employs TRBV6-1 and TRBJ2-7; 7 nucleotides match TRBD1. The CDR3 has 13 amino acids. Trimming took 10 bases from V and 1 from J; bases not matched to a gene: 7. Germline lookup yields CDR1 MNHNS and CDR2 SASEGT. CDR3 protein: CATQTGSSYEQYF. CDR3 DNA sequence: TGTGCCACCCAGACAGGGTCTTCCTACGAGCAGTACTTC.

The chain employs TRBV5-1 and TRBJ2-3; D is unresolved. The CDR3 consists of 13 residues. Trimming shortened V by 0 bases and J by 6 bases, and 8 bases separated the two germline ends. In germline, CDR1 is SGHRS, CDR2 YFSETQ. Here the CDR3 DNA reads TGCGCCAGCAGCTTGGGCTGGGCGGATACGCAGTATTTT. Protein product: CASSLGWADTQYF.

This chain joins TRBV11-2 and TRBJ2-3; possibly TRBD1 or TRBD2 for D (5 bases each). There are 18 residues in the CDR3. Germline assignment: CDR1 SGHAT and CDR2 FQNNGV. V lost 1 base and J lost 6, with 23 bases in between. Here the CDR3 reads CASSLGGAGTGIKDTQYF. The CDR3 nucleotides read TGTGCCAGCAGCTTAGGAGGGGCGGGCACCGGCATTAAGGATACGCAGTATTTT.

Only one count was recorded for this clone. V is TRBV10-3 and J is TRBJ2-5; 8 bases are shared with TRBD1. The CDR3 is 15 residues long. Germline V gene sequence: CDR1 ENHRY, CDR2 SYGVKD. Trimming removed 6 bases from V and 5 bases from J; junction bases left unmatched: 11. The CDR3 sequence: CAIRTATGAGETQYF. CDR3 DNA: TGTGCCATCAGGACCGCGACAGGGGCGGGGGAGACCCAGTACTTC.

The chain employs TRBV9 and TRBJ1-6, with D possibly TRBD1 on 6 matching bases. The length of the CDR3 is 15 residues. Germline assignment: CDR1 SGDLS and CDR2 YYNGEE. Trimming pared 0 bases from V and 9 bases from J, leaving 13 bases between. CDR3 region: CASSVAGGHSSPLHF. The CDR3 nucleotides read TGTGCCAGCAGCGTAGCCGGGGGACACAGTTCACCCCTCCACTTT.